These 3 T cell receptor beta chains came from one sample sequenced in a study of blood T cell repertoires in COVID-19. Some clones are missing from TCRdb's copy, which holds only in-frame ones; the method was immunoSEQ multiplex PCR. The table includes around 330,000 clones, 89% detected once. The sample was PBMCs or T cells enriched from blood (not recorded which). These receptors all stem from a woman in her thirties or forties who had recovered from COVID-19.

This clone has only one observation. The V and J genes are TRBV11-3 and TRBJ2-1; 8 bases fit TRBD2. The CDR3 consists of 15 residues. Germline trimming cut 0 bases from V and 9 bases from J; bases unmatched to any gene: 7. CDR1 SGHNT and CDR2 YENEEA come from the germline V gene. The CDR3 sequence is CASSLESGGLSEQFF. CDR3 coding DNA: TGTGCCAGCAGCTTAGAGAGCGGGGGCTTGAGTGAGCAGTTCTTC. The variable domain in full, completed from reference TRBV11-3 and TRBJ2-1, reads EAGVVQSPRYKIIEKKQPVAFWCNPISGHNTLYWYLQNLGQGPELLIRYENEEAVDDSQLPKDRFSAERLKGVDSTLKIQPAELGDSAVYLCASSLESGGLSEQFFGPGTRLTVL.

V gene TRBV25-1 combines with J gene TRBJ2-3; TRBD2 matches at 14 bases. The CDR3 covers 17 residues. The trim removed 4 bases at V and 2 bases at J, leaving 5 bases unmatched. The germline gives CDR1 MGHDK, CDR2 SYGVNS. Here the CDR3 DNA reads TGTGCCAGCAGTGCCCCGGGACTAGCGGGAGTCACAGATACGCAGTATTTT. Its protein product is CASSAPGLAGVTDTQYF.

V and J are TRBV28 and TRBJ1-3, with unresolved D. This CDR3 region has 14 residues. From germline, CDR1 is MDHEN and CDR2 SYDVKM. V lost 2 bases and J 3 bases, leaving 8 bases between the germline ends. In nucleotides, the CDR3 is TGTGCCAGCAGTTTAAGAGGGTTTGGAAACACCATATATTTT. It yields the protein CASSLRGFGNTIYF.